One sample yielded the 17 T cell receptor beta chains listed below, sequenced in a study of blood T cell repertoires in COVID-19. This table comes from immunoSEQ multiplex PCR, and its TCRdb copy is limited to in-frame clones, with some not included. Of more than 200,000 clones detected, 85% to 90% appear once; the ten largest clones hold about 1.6%. The source material was PBMCs or T cells enriched from blood (not recorded which). Receptors originate from a man aged 40-55 years who had recovered from COVID-19.

The V call is TRBV25-1, the J call TRBJ2-7; TRBD1 aligns across 7 bases. Trimming at V came to 1 base and at J to 1 base, leaving 4 bases not matched to a gene. The CDR3 runs to 15 residues. Germline values: CDR1 MGHDK, CDR2 SYGVNS. The CDR3 bases are TGTGCCAGCAGTGAATTGGGGGACAGATCCTACGAGCAGTACTTC. Protein: CASSELGDRSYEQYF.

The chain combines TRBV28 with TRBJ1-1, with D perhaps TRBD1 (5 bases). Trimming removed 6 bases at V and 1 base at J, with 15 bases between. This CDR3 contains 15 residues. CDR1 and CDR2 (germline): MDHEN, SYDVKM. This CDR3 reads CASRIRTPQNTEAFF. CDR3 coding DNA: TGTGCCAGCAGAATTCGGACACCCCAGAACACTGAAGCTTTCTTT. Together with reference TRBV28 and TRBJ1-1, the CDR3 gives the full variable domain: DVKVTQSSRYLVKRTGEKVFLECVQDMDHENMFWYRQDPGLGLRLIYFSYDVKMKEKGDIPEGYSVSREKKERFSLILESASTNQTSMYLCASRIRTPQNTEAFFGQGTRLTVV.

This rearrangement joins TRBV12-3 or TRBV12-4 to TRBJ2-7, with D hard to call. This CDR3 has 12 residues. The ends were cut back, 5 bases at V and 6 bases at J, with 11 bases in the middle. CDR3 nucleotide sequence: TGTGCCAGCAGTCCCCACCAGGCCGAGCAGTACTTC. It is translated as CASSPHQAEQYF.

The count of this clone is one. The J gene is TRBJ1-1, the V gene TRBV7-6, with D unresolved. The CDR3 spans 14 residues. CDR1 is SGHVS, CDR2 FNYEAQ, per germline. Trimming stripped 1 base from V and 1 base from J, with 7 bases between. The CDR3, as DNA: TGTGCCAGCAGCTTAGGACACCAGAACACTGAAGCTTTCTTT. It is translated as CASSLGHQNTEAFF.

The chain couples TRBV6-5 to TRBJ1-2; no reliable D call. V gave up 4 bases and J gave up 2 bases, with 8 bases separating them. CDR1 MNHEY and CDR2 SVGAGI come from the germline V gene. The CDR3 has 13 residues. The CDR3 here is CASSFSPNYGYTF. Here the CDR3 DNA reads TGTGCCAGCAGTTTTAGCCCAAACTATGGCTACACCTTC.

V and J are TRBV7-9 and TRBJ1-5; D is unclear. The germline gives CDR1 SEHNR, CDR2 FQNEAQ (reference sequence). Trimming left V 1 base short and J 4 bases short, with 11 bases between. CDR3 length: 15 residues. CDR3 sequence reads: CASSLGIGSNQPQHF. The CDR3 DNA reads TGTGCCAGCAGCTTAGGAATCGGGTCAAATCAGCCCCAGCATTTT. Full variable domain (outside the CDR3, taken from reference TRBV7-9 and TRBJ1-5): DTGVSQNPRHKITKRGQNVTFRCDPISEHNRLYWYRQTLGQGPEFLTYFQNEAQLEKSRLLSDRFSAERPKGSFSTLEIQRTEQGDSAMYLCASSLGIGSNQPQHFGDGTRLSIL.

This chain connects TRBV19 to TRBJ2-2; 9 bases map to TRBD2. Germline loops: CDR1 LNHDA, CDR2 SQIVND (reference sequence). The CDR3 covers 16 residues. The trim removed 7 bases at V and 4 bases at J, leaving 10 bases unmatched. In DNA, the CDR3 is TGTGCCAGTAACTTCCGGACTAGCGCCCGCACCGGGGAGCTGTTTTTT. Translated: CASNFRTSARTGELFF.

This chain uses TRBV30 with TRBJ2-2; D is possibly TRBD1 (6 bases). The length of the CDR3 is 17 residues. CDR1 GTSNPN and CDR2 SVGIG come from the germline V gene (reference sequence). Trimming stripped 1 base from V and 7 bases from J, with 22 bases between. CDR3 DNA sequence: TGTGCCTGGAGTGGCGGACAGCCCCTACTATTTTTCGGGGAGCTGTTTTTT. Protein product: CAWSGGQPLLFFGELFF.

The V call is TRBV6-5, the J call TRBJ2-1; 11 bases line up with TRBD2. The J segment lost 3 bases and the V segment lost 4 bases, leaving 2 bases of the junction unmatched. Germline CDR1 and CDR2: MNHEY and SVGAGI. The length of the CDR3 is 15 residues. This CDR3 reads CASSWGLADYNEQFF. Written as DNA, the CDR3 is TGTGCCAGCAGTTGGGGACTAGCGGACTACAATGAGCAGTTCTTC.

The chain couples TRBV3-1 (or the pseudogene TRBV3-2) to TRBJ2-3; tentatively, D is TRBD1 (5 bases). V lost 5 bases, J lost 4 bases, and 10 bases lay in between. Germline CDR1 reads LGHDT; CDR2 reads YNNKEL (reference sequence). This CDR3 is 13 amino acids long. CDR3 in DNA: TGTGCCAGCAGCGAAAGGGGCGCAGATACGCAGTATTTT. Translated, it gives CASSERGADTQYF.

The rearrangement uses TRBV10-3 and TRBJ1-2; TRBD1 might be the D (5 bases). Deletions cut 5 bases from V and 1 base from J, with 8 bases between. The CDR3 runs to 13 residues. The germline gives CDR1 ENHRY, CDR2 SYGVKD. The DNA for the CDR3 is TGTGCCATCAGTCAGGGCTATAACTATGGCTACACCTTC. Amino acid sequence: CAISQGYNYGYTF.

V usage is TRBV15 and J usage is TRBJ1-5; the D is unclear. The CDR3 covers 15 residues. Germline V gene data show CDR1 as LNHNV and CDR2 as YYDKDF (reference sequence). V was trimmed by 0 bases and J by 6 bases, leaving 12 bases between them. The CDR3 nucleotides read TGTGCCACCAGCAGAGATTACGGAGGTGGTCAGCCCCAGCATTTT. Residues: CATSRDYGGGQPQHF.

The chain links TRBV18 to TRBJ2-7; TRBD2 agrees at 11 bases. J gave up 4 bases and V 0 bases, and 8 bases lay outside the gene matches. The CDR3 sequence is 17 residues long. Per the germline V gene, CDR1 is KGHSH and CDR2 is LQKENI. CDR3 DNA: TGTGCCAGCTCACCACCGCTGGTTAGCGGGAGGGCTTACGAGCAGTACTTC. Translated, it gives CASSPPLVSGRAYEQYF.

This sequence joins TRBV18 and TRBJ1-1, with D possibly matching TRBD1 (5 bases). V was pared by 2 bases and J by 5 bases, with 15 bases between. CDR1 is KGHSH and CDR2 is LQKENI in the germline V gene. The CDR3 has 15 residues. The CDR3 region has the DNA TGTGCCAGCTCACCAGGAACAGGCCGACGGACTGAAGCTTTCTTT. Amino acids: CASSPGTGRRTEAFF.

The chain combines TRBV19 with TRBJ2-7; TRBD1 aligns across 10 bases. There are 15 residues in the CDR3. CDR1 and CDR2 from the germline V gene are LNHDA and SQIVND (reference sequence). CDR3 sequence: CVAINDRGRTNEQYF. Written as DNA, the CDR3 is TGTGTCGCAATAAATGACAGGGGGCGTACCAACGAGCAGTACTTC.

This chain joins TRBV6-1 and TRBJ1-3; D perhaps matches TRBD1 (5 bases). There are 14 residues in the CDR3. Germline-derived CDR1 and CDR2 are MNHNS and SASEGT. V was cut by 3 bases and J by 4 bases, with 10 bases left in between. CDR3 region: CASSEDNRGNTIYF. DNA of the CDR3: TGTGCCAGCAGTGAGGACAATCGAGGAAACACCATATATTTT.

This chain links TRBV11-3 with TRBJ1-4; 8 positions agree with TRBD1. V lost 4 bases, J lost 6 bases, and 7 bases stayed unmatched. Looked up from germline, CDR1 is SGHNT and CDR2 is YENEEA. The CDR3 length is 15 residues. The CDR3 nucleotides are TGTGCCAGCAGCTCCGGACAGGGACAAGATGAAAAACTGTTTTTT. Protein: CASSSGQGQDEKLFF.